This record covers a single TCR beta chain. Antigen: not known. TCRdb's copy holds only in-frame clones and misses some; the assay was immunoSEQ multiplex PCR. The sample records around 41,000 clones, about four fifths being singletons. The V and J ends lost 5 bases and 7 bases respectively, with 11 bases between them. Germline CDR1 reads SGHVS; CDR2 reads FQNEAQ. The CDR3 sequence is 13 residues long. As for time point: week 23, last vaccination. The content of each vaccine dose was 300 ug of mutant IDH1 20-mer peptide, and topical imiquimod accompanied it. The source of the sample is a study of a mutant IDH1 vaccine in newly diagnosed glioma. Study in general: Treated individuals were 62.5% male and approximately 38% female, averaging about 41 years of age.

The receptor was derived from a woman between 40 and 50 years old with glioma. Some clones in this sample may be carry-over from other donors' samples. This rearrangement joins TRBV7-8 to TRBJ2-2; D may match TRBD1 or TRBD2 (5 bases each). The input for sequencing was PBMCs, taken from a glioma patient whose treatment included an IDH1 peptide vaccine. Here the CDR3 reads CASSPGTDGELFF. The CDR3 region has the DNA TGTGCCAGCAGCCCAGGGACCGACGGGGAGCTGTTTTTT.